This record looks at one TCR beta chain sequence and its context. This CDR3 has 13 residues. V was shortened by 2 bases and J by 3 bases, with 7 bases between the two germline ends. The data were taken from a study of blood T cell repertoires in COVID-19. Original handling: The authors estimated nucleated cell counts from reference gene primer amplification. The repertoire was sequenced with immunoSEQ multiplex PCR; TCRdb's copy has only in-frame clones and lacks some. The V and J calls and clone size were taken over from that table, and D and trimming were inferred from the DNA. The sample yields roughly 190,000 clones, 65% to 90% seen once.

V usage is TRBV12-3 or TRBV12-4 and J usage is TRBJ1-2; perhaps TRBD1 as D (5 bases). Sequencing was carried out using PBMCs or T cells enriched from blood (not recorded which). This receptor was obtained from a woman aged 55-69 years with acute COVID-19. The CDR3 region is CASSLSRDYGYTF. The CDR3 nucleotides read TGTGCCAGCAGTTTAAGCAGGGACTATGGCTACACCTTC.